The table lists the clone carrying this TCR beta chain with a few counts. Its antigen is undetermined. The data derive from a study of identical twins' blood T cells. Regarding the study as a whole: Even for out-of-frame TCRbeta, twins reportedly shared V gene usage much more than unrelated donors. Twins shared more top CDR3 clonotypes than unrelated donors did.

Libraries were made from RNA as TCR cDNA, using a modified protocol. TCRdb reprocessed the 5' RACE reads with MiXCR, giving one entry per CDR3 protein. The sample shows roughly 340,000 distinct CDR3 sequences, under 30% of them seen only once. Three pairs of healthy female monozygous twins were the donors. The specimen sequenced was PBMCs. The source is a woman aged 18-49 years in good health.

The CDR3 nucleotides are TGTGCCAGCACCTCTTCGGGGACACTCAATCAGCCCCAGCATTTT. Its translation: CASTSSGTLNQPQHF. V and J are TRBV7-8 and TRBJ1-5; possibly TRBD1 for D (6 bases). The germline CDR1 and CDR2 sequences are SGHVS and FQNEAQ. CDR3 size: 15 residues. V dropped 7 bases and J dropped 3 bases, with 16 bases sitting between them.